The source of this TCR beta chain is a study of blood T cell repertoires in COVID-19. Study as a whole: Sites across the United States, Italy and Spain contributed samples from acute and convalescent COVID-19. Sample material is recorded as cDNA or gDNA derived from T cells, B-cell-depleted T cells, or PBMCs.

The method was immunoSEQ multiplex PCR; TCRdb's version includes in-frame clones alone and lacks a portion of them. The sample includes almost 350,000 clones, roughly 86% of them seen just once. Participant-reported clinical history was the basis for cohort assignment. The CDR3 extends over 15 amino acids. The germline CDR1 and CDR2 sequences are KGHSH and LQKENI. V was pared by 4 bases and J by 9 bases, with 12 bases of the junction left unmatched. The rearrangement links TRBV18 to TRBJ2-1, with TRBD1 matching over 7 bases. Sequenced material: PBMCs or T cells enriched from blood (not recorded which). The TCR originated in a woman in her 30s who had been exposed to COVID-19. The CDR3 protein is CASSHRDRTIGEQFF. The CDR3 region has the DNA TGTGCCAGCTCACACCGGGACAGAACTATTGGTGAGCAGTTCTTC. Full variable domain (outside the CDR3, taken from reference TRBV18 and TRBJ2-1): NAGVMQNPRHLVRRRGQEARLRCSPMKGHSHVYWYRQLPEEGLKFMVYLQKENIIDESGMPKERFSAEFPKEGPSILRIQQVVRGDSAAYFCASSHRDRTIGEQFFGPGTRLTVL.